Presented here are 27 T cell receptor beta chains from one specimen sequenced in a study of T cells in Graves' hyperthyroidism and ophthalmopathy. Researchers took RNA transcripts and amplified the TCR beta CDR3 regions from them. Researchers ran a first-round RT-PCR on the TCR CDR3 using the HTBI primer set. TCRdb reprocessed the multiplex PCR reads via MiXCR and lists one record per CDR3 protein. The table shows about 840,000 distinct CDR3 sequences, with around 39% occurring only once. The sample was blood. The receptors here all came from a man between 18 and 35 years old with Graves' hyperthyroidism.

J is TRBJ1-2 and V is TRBV20-1; no firm D call. Trimming removed 6 bases at V and 2 bases at J, with 13 bases between. The CDR3 consists of 13 residues. The germline CDR1 and CDR2 sequences are DFQATT and SNEGSKA (reference sequence). CDR3 sequence (DNA): TGCAGTGCCACCCCGAGTTCCAACTATGGCTACACCTTC. Residues: CSATPSSNYGYTF.

This clonotype has a count of ten or more. The chain has TRBV7-2 and TRBJ1-1; 7 nucleotides line up with TRBD1. The CDR3 loop spans 12 amino acids. Germline V gene data show CDR1 as SGHTA and CDR2 as FQGNSA. With 5 bases clipped from V and 6 bases from J, the junction kept 3 bases outside the gene matches. The CDR3 loop is CASSVTGSEAFF. The CDR3 nucleotides read TGTGCCAGCAGCGTGACAGGGTCTGAAGCTTTCTTT.

The chain combines TRBV29-1 with TRBJ1-1, with D unresolved. CDR3 length: 12 residues. The germline gives CDR1 SQVTM, CDR2 ANQGSEA. Trimming removed 8 bases at V and 4 bases at J, with 14 bases between. DNA for the CDR3: TGCAGCTTAGCGCGGAGGAGCACTGAAGCTTTCTTT. Translated, it gives CSLARRSTEAFF.

The V call is TRBV29-1, the J call TRBJ1-4; TRBD1 might be the D (6 bases). V was cut by 6 bases and J by 8 bases, with 16 bases left in between. Germline V gene data show CDR1 as SQVTM and CDR2 as ANQGSEA. The length of the CDR3 is 13 residues. The CDR3 DNA reads as TGCAGCGTCAAACCCCGTACAGGGGAAAAACTGTTTTTT. Residues: CSVKPRTGEKLFF.

The chain employs TRBV19 and TRBJ2-2; D is possibly TRBD1 or TRBD2 (5 bases each). Germline V gives CDR1 LNHDA, CDR2 SQIVND (reference sequence). The germline V and J ends were trimmed by 9 bases and 1 base, with 24 bases remaining between them. The CDR3 runs 18 residues. The CDR3 loop is CASSYPPFGAENTGELFF. The CDR3 DNA reads TGTGCCAGCAGCTATCCCCCTTTCGGGGCAGAGAACACCGGGGAGCTGTTTTTT.

This clonotype was detected only a few times. The gene calls are TRBV20-1 and TRBJ2-5; no definite D call. CDR1 and CDR2 from the germline V gene are DFQATT and SNEGSKA (reference sequence). The CDR3 is 13 amino acids. V gave up 6 bases and J gave up 1 base, with 12 bases separating them. In DNA, the CDR3 is TGCAGTGCCCAACAGCACCTCCAAGAGACCCAGTACTTC. This codes for CSAQQHLQETQYF.

The rearrangement joins TRBV29-1 to TRBJ2-5, with 8 positions matching TRBD2. This CDR3 spans 12 amino acids. The germline gives CDR1 SQVTM, CDR2 ANQGSEA. V gave up 4 bases and J gave up 5 bases; unmatched junction bases: 3. CDR3 in DNA: TGCAGCGTTGGTAGCGGGGTGGAGACCCAGTACTTC. Translating gives CSVGSGVETQYF.

Notes on this clonotype: This may come from a read error, since a much larger clone is one base off. The chain is built from TRBV10-3 and TRBJ2-7, with TRBD1 as a possible D gene (6 bases). V lost 3 bases to trimming and J lost 6 bases, with 15 bases between them. The CDR3 is 14 residues long. Germline V gives CDR1 ENHRY, CDR2 SYGVKD. This CDR3 reads CAISESKGVGEQYF. CDR3 DNA sequence: TGTGCCATCAGTGAAAGCAAGGGGGTGGGCGAGCAGTACTTC.

The chain is built from TRBV12-3 or TRBV12-4 and TRBJ2-7, with TRBD1 matching 10 bases. The CDR3 contains 15 residues. Losses at the gene ends were 4 bases for V and 3 bases for J; bases not matched to a gene: 6. The CDR3 DNA is TGTGCCAGCAGTTCCGTGGACAGGGGGTACTACGAGCAGTACTTC. Residues: CASSSVDRGYYEQYF.

This clonotype came up a few times. The chain links TRBV7-3 to TRBJ2-3; unclear D gene. Germline CDR1 and CDR2: SGHTA and FQGTGA. The V gene lost 0 bases and the J gene lost 4 bases, with 5 bases spanning the gap. The CDR3 is 13 amino acids. The CDR3 coding sequence is TGTGCCAGCAGCTTAACGGTGGCAGATACGCAGTATTTT. The encoded protein is CASSLTVADTQYF.

A few counts support this clonotype. The chain links TRBV7-2 to TRBJ2-5; 8 bases agree with TRBD2. Germline values: CDR1 SGHTA, CDR2 FQGNSA. The CDR3 is made up of 12 amino acids. Trimming removed 5 bases from V and 8 bases from J; junction bases left unmatched: 4. As DNA, the CDR3 is TGTGCCAGCAGCCCCGGGGGGGGCACCCAGTACTTC. This gives the protein CASSPGGGTQYF.

The chain employs TRBV10-3 and TRBJ1-6; perhaps TRBD1 as D (6 bases). V lost 0 bases, J lost 7 bases, and 19 bases lay in between. The CDR3 contains 18 residues. From germline, CDR1 is ENHRY and CDR2 SYGVKD. The CDR3 coding sequence is TGTGCCATCAGTGAGTCCGAGGGGGAACGGGACGCCAATTCACCCCTCCACTTT. This gives the protein CAISESEGERDANSPLHF.

V usage is TRBV2 and J usage is TRBJ1-3; D is unresolved. The CDR3 contains 13 residues. Per germline, CDR1 SNHLY and CDR2 FYNNEI. The germline V and J ends were trimmed by 4 bases and 7 bases, with 11 bases remaining between them. The CDR3 region has the DNA TGTGCCAGCAGTGGCGGACTGTCGAACACCATATATTTT. Encoded protein: CASSGGLSNTIYF.

A note on this clonotype: A much larger clone lies one base from this, so it may be a read error. V and J are TRBV7-2 and TRBJ2-6; D possibly matches TRBD1 or TRBD2 (5 bases each). CDR1 is SGHTA and CDR2 is FQGNSA in the germline V gene. The CDR3 extends over 17 amino acids. The CDR3 DNA follows: TGTGCCAGCAACTTAGAGTCATCGGGGACCGGGGCCAACGTCCTGACTTTC. Amino acid sequence: CASNLESSGTGANVLTF.

V and J are TRBV6-5 and TRBJ1-1; D is uncertain. Germline CDR1 MNHEY, CDR2 SVGAGI. Trimming removed 6 bases from V and 1 base from J, with 15 bases in between. There are 15 residues in the CDR3. The CDR3 bases are TGTGCCAGCAGCCCCGTTACTTCCAGGAACACTGAAGCTTTCTTT. Protein product: CASSPVTSRNTEAFF.

In its sample, this clonotype was seen many times. The chain combines TRBV19 with TRBJ1-1; D ambiguous. The CDR3 totals 14 residues. Trimming shortened V by 5 bases and J by 1 base, and 11 bases separated the two germline ends. Germline V CDR1 and CDR2: LNHDA, SQIVND (reference sequence). Here the CDR3 reads CASSPIETNTEAFF. In DNA form, the CDR3 reads TGTGCCAGTAGTCCAATCGAGACGAACACTGAAGCTTTCTTT.

This clonotype showed up many times. V usage is TRBV29-1 and J usage is TRBJ1-1; no definite D call. Germline V gives CDR1 SQVTM, CDR2 ANQGSEA. Trimming stripped 0 bases from V and 1 base from J, with 18 bases between. This CDR3 comprises 17 residues. DNA for the CDR3: TGCAGCGTTGAAGACCTTAGGAGGGCGGTCGAGAACACTGAAGCTTTCTTT. Translated: CSVEDLRRAVENTEAFF. Supplemented by reference TRBV29-1 and TRBJ1-1, the full variable domain reads SAVISQKPSRDICQRGTSLTIQCQVDSQVTMMFWYRQQPGQSLTLIATANQGSEATYESGFVIDKFPISRPNLTFSTLTVSNMSPEDSSIYLCSVEDLRRAVENTEAFFGQGTRLTVV.

This clonotype was observed a handful of times. CDR3 in amino acids: CASSVASKGTGELFF. The CDR3, as DNA: TGTGCCAGCAGCGTAGCTTCCAAGGGGACCGGGGAGCTGTTTTTT. The rearrangement links TRBV9 to TRBJ2-2; TRBD1 might be the D (5 bases). The CDR3 runs to 15 residues. The germline V gene has CDR1 SGDLS and CDR2 YYNGEE. Trimming pared 0 bases from V and 5 bases from J, leaving 11 bases between.

Only a few counts were recorded for this clonotype. The chain recombines TRBV20-1 with TRBJ1-5; no reliable D call. The CDR3 totals 14 residues. Per germline, CDR1 DFQATT and CDR2 SNEGSKA (reference sequence). Trimming stripped 3 bases from V and 3 bases from J, with 12 bases between. DNA for the CDR3: TGCAGTGCTAGTCAGGACGTTACCAATCAGCCCCAGCATTTT. Translated, it gives CSASQDVTNQPQHF.

V usage is TRBV11-2 and J usage is TRBJ2-7; a weak D match, TRBD1 (5 bases). This CDR3 is 19 amino acids long. In germline, CDR1 is SGHAT, CDR2 FQNNGV. Trimming removed 5 bases from V and 0 bases from J, with 26 bases in between. CDR3 nucleotide sequence: TGTGCCAGCAGCCCAAATCTGGGCCAGGGTGATGTAAGCTCCTACGAGCAGTACTTC. This sequence encodes CASSPNLGQGDVSSYEQYF.

The chain employs TRBV6-1 and TRBJ2-5; no firm D call. The CDR3 loop spans 15 amino acids. CDR1 and CDR2 from the germline V gene are MNHNS and SASEGT. The V end lost 5 bases, the J end lost 5 bases, and 18 bases lay between the germline ends. CDR3 in amino acids: CASSYSLPFRETQYF. The CDR3 DNA reads TGTGCCAGCAGTTACTCCTTACCTTTCCGGGAGACCCAGTACTTC.

The chain employs TRBV11-3 and TRBJ2-7; the D is unclear. The CDR3 is made up of 13 amino acids. From germline, CDR1 is SGHNT and CDR2 YENEEA. Trimming stripped 1 base from V and 7 bases from J, with 11 bases between. The CDR3 DNA follows: TGTGCCAGCAGCTTAGGAGAGACCGGGGAGCAGTACTTC. It specifies CASSLGETGEQYF.

The chain couples TRBV19 to TRBJ1-5, with no clear D. The CDR3 totals 14 residues. Germline assignment: CDR1 LNHDA and CDR2 SQIVND (reference sequence). Trimming cost V 10 bases and J 2 bases, with 15 bases left between them. CDR3 region: CATQEGLGNQPQHF. In DNA, the CDR3 is TGTGCCACTCAGGAGGGCTTGGGCAATCAGCCCCAGCATTTT. The full variable domain, completed using reference TRBV19 and TRBJ1-5, is DGGITQSPKYLFRKEGQNVTLSCEQNLNHDAMYWYRQDPGQGLRLIYYSQIVNDFQKGDIAEGYSVSREKKESFPLTVTSAQKNPTAFYLCATQEGLGNQPQHFGDGTRLSIL.

This sequence joins TRBV2 and TRBJ1-1, with D possibly matching TRBD1 (5 bases). The CDR3 contains 15 residues. V lost 8 bases, J lost 7 bases, and 23 bases lay in between. Germline loops: CDR1 SNHLY, CDR2 FYNNEI. DNA of the CDR3: TGTGCCAGCGGGGGACTAGCGGACAACACAGGTGAAGCTTTCTTT. As protein: CASGGLADNTGEAFF.

In the case of this clonotype: This may be a read error, as it is one base from a much larger clone. The gene calls are TRBV7-9 and TRBJ1-3; no clear D gene. In germline, CDR1 is SEHNR, CDR2 FQNEAQ (reference sequence). The CDR3 consists of 12 residues. CDR3: CASSFIGNAIYF. In nucleotides, the CDR3 is TGTGCCAGCAGCTTTATTGGAAACGCCATATATTTT.

As for this clonotype: With a much larger clone just one base away, this may be a read error. The CDR3 region is CASSTRSDVTVNTEAFF. DNA for the CDR3: TGTGCCAGTAGTACCCGGAGTGATGTGACAGTCAACACTGAAGCTTTCTTT. The chain is built from TRBV19 and TRBJ1-1; TRBD1 is a possible D gene (5 bases). Germline CDR1 reads LNHDA; CDR2 reads SQIVND (reference sequence). The CDR3 contains 17 residues. The V end lost 4 bases, the J end lost 2 bases, and 20 bases lay between the germline ends.

On this clonotype itself: A junction end diverges from the germline sequence, so it may reflect a read error. The chain has TRBV7-8 and TRBJ2-7, with 7 bases matching TRBD2. The germline V gene encodes CDR1 SGHVS and CDR2 FQNEAQ. This CDR3 contains 11 residues. The CDR3 sequence: CASSPPGGQYF. Written as DNA, the CDR3 is TGCGCCAGCAGCCCGCCGGGGGGGCAGTACTTC.